This entry lists 20 T cell receptor beta chains sequenced from one sample in a study of CD8+ T cells in alopecia areata. Treatment in this sample: oral pan-JAK inhibitor, 5-10 mg twice daily. RNA was extracted and reverse transcribed into cDNA as the sequencing template. TCRdb's copy holds only in-frame clones and misses some; the assay was immunoSEQ multiplex PCR. The table has about 150,000 clones, roughly 50% seen once. Here the sequenced sample was CD8+ T cells sorted from blood, taken at week 4, from a patient treated with tofacitinib. These receptor sequences come from a human donor with alopecia areata.

This clone has more than one count but fewer than ten. V is TRBV7-6 and J is TRBJ1-6, with TRBD1 as a possible D gene (5 bases). The length of the CDR3 is 18 residues. Trimming stripped 5 bases from V and 0 bases from J, with 17 bases between. In germline, CDR1 is SGHVS, CDR2 FNYEAQ. Here the CDR3 reads CASSPTGGESSYNSPLHF. The DNA of the CDR3 is TGTGCCAGCAGCCCGACCGGGGGGGAGAGCTCCTATAATTCACCCCTCCACTTT.

The rearrangement uses TRBV30 and TRBJ2-7; D possibly corresponds to TRBD2 (5 bases). The CDR3 runs 12 residues. Trimming took 5 bases from V and 2 from J, leaving 10 bases between them. Germline CDR1 and CDR2: GTSNPN and SVGIG (reference sequence). The CDR3 DNA follows: TGTGCCTGGTCCGAGGGCCCCTACGAGCAGTACTTC. Amino acids: CAWSEGPYEQYF.

The chain uses TRBV30 and TRBJ1-1, with D possibly TRBD1 on 6 matching bases. The CDR3 length is 14 residues. Germline V gene sequence: CDR1 GTSNPN, CDR2 SVGIG (reference sequence). Trimming left V 2 bases short and J 0 bases short, with 10 bases between. The DNA of the CDR3 is TGTGCCTGGAGTAGGGGGACCATGAACACTGAAGCTTTCTTT. Encoded protein: CAWSRGTMNTEAFF.

The rearrangement uses TRBV5-6 and TRBJ2-2; TRBD2 aligns across 7 bases. V was pared by 3 bases and J by 8 bases, with 4 bases of the junction left unmatched. This CDR3 spans 13 amino acids. Looked up from germline, CDR1 is SGHDT and CDR2 is YYEEEE. The CDR3, as DNA: TGTGCCAGCAGCTCAGGACTAGTTGGGGAGCTGTTTTTT. Protein sequence: CASSSGLVGELFF.

As DNA, the CDR3 is TGTGCCATCCGTCAGGATGGCGCACCTGAGAATGAGCAGTTCTTC. Protein: CAIRQDGAPENEQFF. The chain uses TRBV27 and TRBJ2-1; unclear D gene. V dropped 10 bases and J dropped 7 bases, with 23 bases sitting between them. The CDR3 extends over 15 amino acids. Germline CDR1 reads MNHEY; CDR2 reads SMNVEV (reference sequence).

This chain connects TRBV13 to TRBJ2-3; no firm D call. V was shortened by 5 bases and J by 5 bases, with 17 bases between the two germline ends. CDR3 length: 15 amino acids. Germline V gene lookup returns CDR1 PRHDT and CDR2 FYEKMQ (reference sequence). CDR3 loop: CASSPREGPRDTQYF. CDR3 coding DNA: TGTGCCAGCAGCCCCCGTGAAGGTCCCCGAGATACGCAGTATTTT.

The chain employs TRBV4-1 and TRBJ1-1; D unclear. The CDR3 has 15 residues. V dropped 0 bases and J dropped 4 bases, with 12 bases sitting between them. Germline CDR1 is MGHRA and CDR2 is YSYEKL. The CDR3 coding sequence is TGCGCCAGCAGCCAAGAGAGGCGGCTGATCACTGAAGCTTTCTTT. It is translated as CASSQERRLITEAFF.

This rearrangement joins TRBV6-5 to TRBJ2-1; weak D call: TRBD2 (5 bases). The CDR3 loop spans 11 amino acids. The ends were cut back, 4 bases at V and 8 bases at J, with 6 bases in the middle. The germline V gene encodes CDR1 MNHEY and CDR2 SVGAGI. CDR3 residues: CASSFSDEQFF. CDR3 coding DNA: TGTGCCAGCAGTTTTAGCGATGAGCAGTTCTTC.

The chain uses TRBV10-3 and TRBJ2-7, with TRBD1 as a possible D gene (5 bases). Between the trimmed V and J ends, which lost 0 bases and 2 bases, there was a span of 11 bases. CDR3 size: 15 residues. The germline V gene has CDR1 ENHRY and CDR2 SYGVKD. CDR3 sequence (DNA): TGTGCCATCAGTGAGTCTAAGGGGTTCGCCTACGAGCAGTACTTC. This gives the protein CAISESKGFAYEQYF.

The J gene is TRBJ2-1, the V gene TRBV27; 9 nucleotides match TRBD2. V lost 5 bases, J lost 5 bases, and 4 bases stayed unmatched. This CDR3 contains 14 residues. Germline V gene lookup returns CDR1 MNHEY and CDR2 SMNVEV (reference sequence). CDR3 bases: TGTGCCAGCAGTGAGCGGGGGGTACACAATGAGCAGTTCTTC. Residues: CASSERGVHNEQFF.

CDR3 coding DNA: TGTGCCAGCAGTTTCGGGCGGAACTACGAGCAGTACTTC. Protein product: CASSFGRNYEQYF. The chain has TRBV27 and TRBJ2-7; D call uncertain. Trimming left V 3 bases short and J 3 bases short, with 9 bases between. This CDR3 region has 13 residues. In germline, CDR1 is MNHEY, CDR2 SMNVEV (reference sequence).

The chain links TRBV10-3 to TRBJ1-1; D unresolved. Trimming removed 4 bases from V and 1 base from J, with 10 bases in between. The germline gives CDR1 ENHRY, CDR2 SYGVKD. CDR3 length: 14 amino acids. The CDR3 DNA sequence: TGTGCCATCAGTGGGGGTGGGTGGAACACTGAAGCTTTCTTT. Amino acid sequence: CAISGGGWNTEAFF.

This rearrangement joins TRBV29-1 to TRBJ2-1, with TRBD2 matching 7 bases. CDR3 length: 14 residues. CDR1 is SQVTM, CDR2 ANQGSEA, per germline. J lost 3 bases, V lost 7 bases, and 9 bases had no gene match. CDR3 amino acids: CSAQGGTDYNEQFF. The CDR3 DNA sequence: TGCAGCGCCCAGGGAGGGACGGACTACAATGAGCAGTTCTTC.

This clone has only a few counts. The gene calls are TRBV5-1 and TRBJ2-6; D not certain. The CDR3 spans 14 residues. The germline V gene has CDR1 SGHRS and CDR2 YFSETQ. V lost 2 bases and J lost 4, with 7 bases in between. The CDR3: CASSFPGGANVLTF. DNA of the CDR3: TGCGCCAGCAGCTTCCCTGGCGGGGCCAACGTCCTGACTTTC.

J is TRBJ2-4 and V is TRBV5-4; 7 bases fit TRBD2. CDR1 is SGHNT and CDR2 is YYREEE in the germline V gene (reference sequence). V lost 4 bases to trimming and J lost 9 bases; unmatched junction nucleotides: 10. The CDR3 is 14 amino acids. This CDR3 is CASSLGRGGSIQYF. CDR3 in DNA: TGTGCCAGCAGCCTTGGCCGGGGAGGGAGCATTCAGTACTTC.

This chain joins TRBV25-1 and TRBJ1-1; the match to TRBD1 covers 8 bases. This CDR3 has 13 amino acids. In germline, CDR1 is MGHDK, CDR2 SYGVNS. The V segment lost 8 bases and the J segment 6 bases; nucleotides outside the gene matches: 8. The DNA for the CDR3 is TGTGCCAGCCTGGACAGGGATCTCGCTGAAGCTTTCTTT. Protein product: CASLDRDLAEAFF.

This clone appeared once. The chain joins TRBV5-6 to TRBJ2-3; 7 positions match TRBD2. V gave up 0 bases and J gave up 7 bases; unmatched junction bases: 8. The germline V gene has CDR1 SGHDT and CDR2 YYEEEE. The CDR3 is made up of 15 amino acids. The CDR3 sequence: CASSLEEAGEYTQYF. The CDR3 DNA reads TGTGCCAGCAGCTTGGAAGAGGCGGGGGAGTATACGCAGTATTTT.

V usage is TRBV30 and J usage is TRBJ2-1; D unresolved. The CDR3 runs 12 residues. With 0 bases removed from V and 3 bases from J, the gap between germline ends came to 3 bases. In germline, CDR1 is GTSNPN, CDR2 SVGIG (reference sequence). The CDR3 reads CAWSVDYNEQFF. The DNA for the CDR3 is TGTGCCTGGAGTGTGGACTACAATGAGCAGTTCTTC.

This chain joins TRBV4-3 and TRBJ2-1; maybe TRBD1 (6 bases). V was cut by 5 bases and J by 7 bases, with 18 bases left in between. CDR3 length: 15 amino acids. The germline V gene has CDR1 LGHNA and CDR2 YSLEER. As DNA, the CDR3 is TGCGCCAGCAGCTACCGGGACACTCCGAGAAATGAGCAGTTCTTC. Translating it yields CASSYRDTPRNEQFF.

The chain has TRBV25-1 and TRBJ2-7, with D hard to call. Deletions cut 4 bases from V and 5 bases from J, with 12 bases between. The CDR3 spans 13 residues. Germline V gene lookup returns CDR1 MGHDK and CDR2 SYGVNS. The CDR3 coding sequence is TGTGCCAGCAGTGCAGCCGCGAAGAACGAGCAGTACTTC. This encodes CASSAAAKNEQYF.